Described below is a single TCR beta chain sequence and its context. No antigen is known for it. One junction end does not reproduce the germline sequence, and a read error may be involved. Other DNA sequences within the sample encode an identical CDR3. Only in-frame clones appear in the TCRdb table, and some are missing; sequencing was by immunoSEQ multiplex PCR. The data contain some 24,000 clones, 60% to 85% of them singletons. This sample was included in a study of vaccination effects on CD4 cells after COVID-19. Study at large: Researchers obtained post-vaccine samples at a median of 72 days past the second dose.

ViraFEST assay sequencing came after antigen-specific CD4+ T cells were expanded with viral peptide pools. Researchers isolated CD4+ T cells once less than 13 days of culture had elapsed. Of the BNT162b2 and mRNA-1273 vaccines, participants received two doses of one or the other. The study found no prior SARS-CoV-2 infection in the vaccine recipients, who tested negative for nucleocapsid antibodies. After under 2.5 million PBMC were placed in each well, they were cultured with roughly 11 IU/ml IL-2 and roughly 10 ug/ml peptides. The CDR3 is 13 residues long. Germline V gives CDR1 KGHSH, CDR2 LQKENI. This clonotype was sampled from a human donor who received a COVID-19 vaccine. The rearrangement links TRBV18 to TRBJ2-1; 8 positions match TRBD2. Sequenced here: CD4+ T cells from PBMCs cultured with HCoV-NL63 spike peptides, sampled after COVID-19 vaccination. CDR3 amino acids: CASSPGLVNEQFF. For the CDR3, the DNA is TGCGCCAGCTCACCGGGACTAGTAAATGAGCAGTTCTTC.